The present TCR beta chain was sequenced within a study of T cells in Graves' hyperthyroidism and ophthalmopathy. This clonotype came up many times. Template material for amplifying TCR beta CDR3 regions consisted of RNA transcripts. HTBI primers were used for first-round RT-PCR of the TCR CDR3. A single record per CDR3 protein comes from TCRdb applying MiXCR to the multiplex PCR reads. Among over 500,000 distinct CDR3 sequences listed, under 20% were seen once. Diagnosis rested on symptoms, serum thyroxine and TRAb, thyroid ultrasound, and orbital computed tomography. The clonotype was recovered from a woman in her late teens or twenties with Graves' ophthalmopathy. Sequencing was performed on blood.

The CDR3 DNA follows: TGTGCCAGCAGAGGGGACAGCTATTCACCCCTCCACTTT. Its translation: CASRGDSYSPLHF. J is TRBJ1-6 and V is TRBV7-2; TRBD1 aligns across 7 bases. Germline loops: CDR1 SGHTA, CDR2 FQGNSA. V lost 6 bases to trimming and J lost 8 bases; unmatched junction nucleotides: 4. The CDR3 runs to 13 residues.